This T cell receptor beta chain emerged from a study of blood T cells in healthy people across ages. Whole-study results and caveats: The recorded TCR beta diversity per million T cells decreased in a roughly linear manner with age.

A sample-barcoded 5' primer and a J-beta primer mix were used in a second PCR of about 7 to 12 cycles. TCRdb used MiXCR to reprocess the 5' RACE reads, holding one entry per CDR3 protein. The sample shows about 1.4 million distinct CDR3 sequences, approximately 60% of them seen only once. As to this clonotype: Antigen: not known.

Per sample, extraction of total RNA gave at least 6 micrograms in every case. The clonotype was recovered from a man aged 18 to 29 in good health. The sequenced material came from blood.

The CDR3 coding sequence is TGTGCCAGCAGCCAAGATGCGGAGCGGGGGAGGGACACCGGGGAGCTGTTTTTT. Translating it yields CASSQDAERGRDTGELFF. This chain links TRBV3-1 with TRBJ2-2; 8 bases agree with TRBD2. Germline V gene sequence: CDR1 LGHDT, CDR2 YNNKEL (reference sequence). This CDR3 is built from 18 residues. J lost 3 bases, V lost 0 bases, and 9 bases had no gene match.